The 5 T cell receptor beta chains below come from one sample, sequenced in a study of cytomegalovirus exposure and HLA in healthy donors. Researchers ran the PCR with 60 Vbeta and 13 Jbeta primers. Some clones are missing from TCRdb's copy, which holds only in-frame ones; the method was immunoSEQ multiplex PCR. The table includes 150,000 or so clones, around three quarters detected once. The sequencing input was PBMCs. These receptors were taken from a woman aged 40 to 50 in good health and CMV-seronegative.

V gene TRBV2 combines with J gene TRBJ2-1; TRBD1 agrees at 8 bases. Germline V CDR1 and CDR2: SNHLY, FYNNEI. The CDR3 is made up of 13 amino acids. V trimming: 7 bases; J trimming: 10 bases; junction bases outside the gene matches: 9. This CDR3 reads CASTVDRAREQFF. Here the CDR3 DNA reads TGTGCCAGCACTGTGGACAGGGCCCGGGAGCAGTTCTTC.

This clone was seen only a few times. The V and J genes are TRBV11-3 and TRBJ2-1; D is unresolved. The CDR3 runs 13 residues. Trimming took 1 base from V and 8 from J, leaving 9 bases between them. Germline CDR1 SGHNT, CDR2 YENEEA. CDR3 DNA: TGTGCCAGCAGCTTAGCCTCTCTCGATGAGCAGTTCTTC. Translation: CASSLASLDEQFF.

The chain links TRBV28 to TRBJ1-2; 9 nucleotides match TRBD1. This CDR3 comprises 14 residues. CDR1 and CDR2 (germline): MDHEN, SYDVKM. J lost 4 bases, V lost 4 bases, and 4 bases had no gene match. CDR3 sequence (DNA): TGTGCCAGCAGTTCCACAGGGGGCATCTATGGCTACACCTTC. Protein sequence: CASSSTGGIYGYTF.

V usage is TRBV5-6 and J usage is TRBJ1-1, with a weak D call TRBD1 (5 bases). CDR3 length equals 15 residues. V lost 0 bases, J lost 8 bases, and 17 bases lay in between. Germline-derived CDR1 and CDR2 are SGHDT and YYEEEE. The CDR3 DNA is TGTGCCAGCAGCTTGGGTCCCAGGGCGAAGGGGGAAGCTTTCTTT. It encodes CASSLGPRAKGEAFF.

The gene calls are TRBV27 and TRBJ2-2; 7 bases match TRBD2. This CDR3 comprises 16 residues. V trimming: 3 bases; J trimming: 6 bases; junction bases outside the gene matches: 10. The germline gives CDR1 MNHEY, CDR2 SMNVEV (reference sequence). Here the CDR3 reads CASSFGLDVTAGELFF. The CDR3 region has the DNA TGTGCCAGCAGTTTCGGACTAGATGTAACCGCCGGGGAGCTGTTTTTT.